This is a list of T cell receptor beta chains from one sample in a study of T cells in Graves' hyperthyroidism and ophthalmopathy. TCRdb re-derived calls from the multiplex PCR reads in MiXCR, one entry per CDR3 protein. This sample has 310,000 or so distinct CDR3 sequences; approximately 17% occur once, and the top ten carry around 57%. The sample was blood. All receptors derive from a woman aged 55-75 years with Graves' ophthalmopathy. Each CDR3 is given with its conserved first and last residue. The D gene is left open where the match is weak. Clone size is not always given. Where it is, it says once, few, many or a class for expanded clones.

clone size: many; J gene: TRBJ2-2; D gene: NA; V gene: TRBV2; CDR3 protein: CASRKDSNTGELFF; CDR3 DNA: TGTGCCAGCAGAAAGGACAGCAACACCGGGGAGCTGTTTTTT
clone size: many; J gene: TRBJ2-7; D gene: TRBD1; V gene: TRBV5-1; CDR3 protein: CASSHPGQHYEQYF; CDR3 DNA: TGCGCCAGCAGCCACCCGGGACAGCACTACGAGCAGTACTTC
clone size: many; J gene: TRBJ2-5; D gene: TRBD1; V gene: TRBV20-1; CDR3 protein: CSARSTGVQTQYF; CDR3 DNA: TGCAGTGCTAGGTCGACAGGGGTGCAGACCCAGTACTTC
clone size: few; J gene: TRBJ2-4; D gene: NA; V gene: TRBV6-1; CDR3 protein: CASTSFLFGGAGNIQYF; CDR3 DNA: TGTGCCAGCACCTCCTTCCTATTCGGGGGCGCGGGAAACATTCAGTACTTC
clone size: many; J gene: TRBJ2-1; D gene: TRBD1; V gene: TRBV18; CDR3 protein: CASSPRQGATSHEQFF; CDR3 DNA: TGTGCCAGCTCACCAAGGCAGGGGGCAACTTCGCATGAGCAGTTCTTC
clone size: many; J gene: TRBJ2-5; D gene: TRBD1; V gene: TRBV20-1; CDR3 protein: CSVIHRQGAKETQYF; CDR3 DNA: TGCAGTGTTATACACCGACAGGGGGCGAAAGAGACCCAGTACTTC
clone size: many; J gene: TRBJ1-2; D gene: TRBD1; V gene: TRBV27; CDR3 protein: CASSFAHRGPYGYTF; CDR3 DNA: TGTGCCAGCAGTTTCGCCCACAGGGGACCCTATGGCTACACCTTC
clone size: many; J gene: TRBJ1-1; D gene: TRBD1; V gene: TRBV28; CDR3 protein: CASSWDREDTEAFF; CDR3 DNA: TGTGCCAGCAGTTGGGACAGGGAGGACACTGAAGCTTTCTTT
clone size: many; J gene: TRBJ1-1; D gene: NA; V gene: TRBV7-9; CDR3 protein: CASSIRASTNTEAFF; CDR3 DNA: TGTGCCAGCAGCATACGGGCATCGACGAACACTGAAGCTTTCTTT
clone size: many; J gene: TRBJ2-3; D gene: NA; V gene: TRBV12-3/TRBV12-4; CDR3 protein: CASRLGSYRAQYF; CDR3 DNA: TGTGCCAGCAGACTAGGGAGCTACCGTGCGCAGTATTTT
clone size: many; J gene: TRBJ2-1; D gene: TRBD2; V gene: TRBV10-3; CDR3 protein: CAISESKAGGYNEQFF; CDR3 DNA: TGTGCCATCAGTGAGTCGAAAGCGGGGGGCTACAATGAGCAGTTCTTC
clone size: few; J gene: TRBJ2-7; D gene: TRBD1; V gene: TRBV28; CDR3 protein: CASSKQGPRTYEQYF; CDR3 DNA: TGTGCCAGCAGCAAACAGGGGCCGAGGACCTACGAGCAGTACTTC
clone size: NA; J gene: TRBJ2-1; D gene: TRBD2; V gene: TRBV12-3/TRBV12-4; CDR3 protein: CASTPGRGGRSNEQFF; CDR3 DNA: TGTGCCAGCACTCCCGGGCGGGGGGGCCGTTCGAATGAGCAGTTCTTC
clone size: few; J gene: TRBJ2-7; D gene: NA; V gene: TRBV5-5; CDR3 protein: CASSLWWQSYEQYF; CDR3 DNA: TGTGCCAGCAGCTTGTGGTGGCAATCCTACGAGCAGTACTTC
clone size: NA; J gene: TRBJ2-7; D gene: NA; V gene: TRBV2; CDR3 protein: CASNLEEGEQYF; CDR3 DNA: TGTGCCAGCAACTTGGAGGAGGGCGAGCAGTACTTC
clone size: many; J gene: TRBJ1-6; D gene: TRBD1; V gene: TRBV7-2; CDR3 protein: CASIKGDRGNSPLHF; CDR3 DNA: TGTGCCAGCATCAAAGGAGACAGGGGTAATTCACCCCTCCACTTT
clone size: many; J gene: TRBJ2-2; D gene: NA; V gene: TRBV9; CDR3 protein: CASSPGLQNTGELFF; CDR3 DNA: TGTGCCAGCAGCCCGGGACTCCAGAACACCGGGGAGCTGTTTTTT
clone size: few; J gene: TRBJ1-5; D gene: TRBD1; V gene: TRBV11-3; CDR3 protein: CASSQGGGGKANQPQHF; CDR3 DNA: TGTGCCAGCAGCCAAGGGGGAGGGGGCAAGGCAAATCAGCCCCAGCATTTT
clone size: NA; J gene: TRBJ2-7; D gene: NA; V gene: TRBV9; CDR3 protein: CASSGSPSPRPAHTFYEQYF; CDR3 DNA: TGTGCCAGCAGCGGATCCCCCTCGCCTCGCCCGGCCCACACCTTCTACGAGCAGTACTTC
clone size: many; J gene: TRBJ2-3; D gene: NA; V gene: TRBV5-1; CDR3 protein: CASSLGVHDTSTDTQYF; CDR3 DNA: TGCGCCAGCAGCTTGGGGGTACACGACACGAGCACAGATACGCAGTATTTT
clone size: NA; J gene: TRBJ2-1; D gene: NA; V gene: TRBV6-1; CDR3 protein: CASSSFSMGLQEFF; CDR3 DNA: TGTGCCAGCAGTTCCTTCTCTATGGGACTGCAGGAGTTCTTC
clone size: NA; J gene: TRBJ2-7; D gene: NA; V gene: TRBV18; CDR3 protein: CASSPTEIAAEQYF; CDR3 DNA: TGTGCCAGCTCACCCACGGAGATAGCGGCCGAGCAGTACTTC